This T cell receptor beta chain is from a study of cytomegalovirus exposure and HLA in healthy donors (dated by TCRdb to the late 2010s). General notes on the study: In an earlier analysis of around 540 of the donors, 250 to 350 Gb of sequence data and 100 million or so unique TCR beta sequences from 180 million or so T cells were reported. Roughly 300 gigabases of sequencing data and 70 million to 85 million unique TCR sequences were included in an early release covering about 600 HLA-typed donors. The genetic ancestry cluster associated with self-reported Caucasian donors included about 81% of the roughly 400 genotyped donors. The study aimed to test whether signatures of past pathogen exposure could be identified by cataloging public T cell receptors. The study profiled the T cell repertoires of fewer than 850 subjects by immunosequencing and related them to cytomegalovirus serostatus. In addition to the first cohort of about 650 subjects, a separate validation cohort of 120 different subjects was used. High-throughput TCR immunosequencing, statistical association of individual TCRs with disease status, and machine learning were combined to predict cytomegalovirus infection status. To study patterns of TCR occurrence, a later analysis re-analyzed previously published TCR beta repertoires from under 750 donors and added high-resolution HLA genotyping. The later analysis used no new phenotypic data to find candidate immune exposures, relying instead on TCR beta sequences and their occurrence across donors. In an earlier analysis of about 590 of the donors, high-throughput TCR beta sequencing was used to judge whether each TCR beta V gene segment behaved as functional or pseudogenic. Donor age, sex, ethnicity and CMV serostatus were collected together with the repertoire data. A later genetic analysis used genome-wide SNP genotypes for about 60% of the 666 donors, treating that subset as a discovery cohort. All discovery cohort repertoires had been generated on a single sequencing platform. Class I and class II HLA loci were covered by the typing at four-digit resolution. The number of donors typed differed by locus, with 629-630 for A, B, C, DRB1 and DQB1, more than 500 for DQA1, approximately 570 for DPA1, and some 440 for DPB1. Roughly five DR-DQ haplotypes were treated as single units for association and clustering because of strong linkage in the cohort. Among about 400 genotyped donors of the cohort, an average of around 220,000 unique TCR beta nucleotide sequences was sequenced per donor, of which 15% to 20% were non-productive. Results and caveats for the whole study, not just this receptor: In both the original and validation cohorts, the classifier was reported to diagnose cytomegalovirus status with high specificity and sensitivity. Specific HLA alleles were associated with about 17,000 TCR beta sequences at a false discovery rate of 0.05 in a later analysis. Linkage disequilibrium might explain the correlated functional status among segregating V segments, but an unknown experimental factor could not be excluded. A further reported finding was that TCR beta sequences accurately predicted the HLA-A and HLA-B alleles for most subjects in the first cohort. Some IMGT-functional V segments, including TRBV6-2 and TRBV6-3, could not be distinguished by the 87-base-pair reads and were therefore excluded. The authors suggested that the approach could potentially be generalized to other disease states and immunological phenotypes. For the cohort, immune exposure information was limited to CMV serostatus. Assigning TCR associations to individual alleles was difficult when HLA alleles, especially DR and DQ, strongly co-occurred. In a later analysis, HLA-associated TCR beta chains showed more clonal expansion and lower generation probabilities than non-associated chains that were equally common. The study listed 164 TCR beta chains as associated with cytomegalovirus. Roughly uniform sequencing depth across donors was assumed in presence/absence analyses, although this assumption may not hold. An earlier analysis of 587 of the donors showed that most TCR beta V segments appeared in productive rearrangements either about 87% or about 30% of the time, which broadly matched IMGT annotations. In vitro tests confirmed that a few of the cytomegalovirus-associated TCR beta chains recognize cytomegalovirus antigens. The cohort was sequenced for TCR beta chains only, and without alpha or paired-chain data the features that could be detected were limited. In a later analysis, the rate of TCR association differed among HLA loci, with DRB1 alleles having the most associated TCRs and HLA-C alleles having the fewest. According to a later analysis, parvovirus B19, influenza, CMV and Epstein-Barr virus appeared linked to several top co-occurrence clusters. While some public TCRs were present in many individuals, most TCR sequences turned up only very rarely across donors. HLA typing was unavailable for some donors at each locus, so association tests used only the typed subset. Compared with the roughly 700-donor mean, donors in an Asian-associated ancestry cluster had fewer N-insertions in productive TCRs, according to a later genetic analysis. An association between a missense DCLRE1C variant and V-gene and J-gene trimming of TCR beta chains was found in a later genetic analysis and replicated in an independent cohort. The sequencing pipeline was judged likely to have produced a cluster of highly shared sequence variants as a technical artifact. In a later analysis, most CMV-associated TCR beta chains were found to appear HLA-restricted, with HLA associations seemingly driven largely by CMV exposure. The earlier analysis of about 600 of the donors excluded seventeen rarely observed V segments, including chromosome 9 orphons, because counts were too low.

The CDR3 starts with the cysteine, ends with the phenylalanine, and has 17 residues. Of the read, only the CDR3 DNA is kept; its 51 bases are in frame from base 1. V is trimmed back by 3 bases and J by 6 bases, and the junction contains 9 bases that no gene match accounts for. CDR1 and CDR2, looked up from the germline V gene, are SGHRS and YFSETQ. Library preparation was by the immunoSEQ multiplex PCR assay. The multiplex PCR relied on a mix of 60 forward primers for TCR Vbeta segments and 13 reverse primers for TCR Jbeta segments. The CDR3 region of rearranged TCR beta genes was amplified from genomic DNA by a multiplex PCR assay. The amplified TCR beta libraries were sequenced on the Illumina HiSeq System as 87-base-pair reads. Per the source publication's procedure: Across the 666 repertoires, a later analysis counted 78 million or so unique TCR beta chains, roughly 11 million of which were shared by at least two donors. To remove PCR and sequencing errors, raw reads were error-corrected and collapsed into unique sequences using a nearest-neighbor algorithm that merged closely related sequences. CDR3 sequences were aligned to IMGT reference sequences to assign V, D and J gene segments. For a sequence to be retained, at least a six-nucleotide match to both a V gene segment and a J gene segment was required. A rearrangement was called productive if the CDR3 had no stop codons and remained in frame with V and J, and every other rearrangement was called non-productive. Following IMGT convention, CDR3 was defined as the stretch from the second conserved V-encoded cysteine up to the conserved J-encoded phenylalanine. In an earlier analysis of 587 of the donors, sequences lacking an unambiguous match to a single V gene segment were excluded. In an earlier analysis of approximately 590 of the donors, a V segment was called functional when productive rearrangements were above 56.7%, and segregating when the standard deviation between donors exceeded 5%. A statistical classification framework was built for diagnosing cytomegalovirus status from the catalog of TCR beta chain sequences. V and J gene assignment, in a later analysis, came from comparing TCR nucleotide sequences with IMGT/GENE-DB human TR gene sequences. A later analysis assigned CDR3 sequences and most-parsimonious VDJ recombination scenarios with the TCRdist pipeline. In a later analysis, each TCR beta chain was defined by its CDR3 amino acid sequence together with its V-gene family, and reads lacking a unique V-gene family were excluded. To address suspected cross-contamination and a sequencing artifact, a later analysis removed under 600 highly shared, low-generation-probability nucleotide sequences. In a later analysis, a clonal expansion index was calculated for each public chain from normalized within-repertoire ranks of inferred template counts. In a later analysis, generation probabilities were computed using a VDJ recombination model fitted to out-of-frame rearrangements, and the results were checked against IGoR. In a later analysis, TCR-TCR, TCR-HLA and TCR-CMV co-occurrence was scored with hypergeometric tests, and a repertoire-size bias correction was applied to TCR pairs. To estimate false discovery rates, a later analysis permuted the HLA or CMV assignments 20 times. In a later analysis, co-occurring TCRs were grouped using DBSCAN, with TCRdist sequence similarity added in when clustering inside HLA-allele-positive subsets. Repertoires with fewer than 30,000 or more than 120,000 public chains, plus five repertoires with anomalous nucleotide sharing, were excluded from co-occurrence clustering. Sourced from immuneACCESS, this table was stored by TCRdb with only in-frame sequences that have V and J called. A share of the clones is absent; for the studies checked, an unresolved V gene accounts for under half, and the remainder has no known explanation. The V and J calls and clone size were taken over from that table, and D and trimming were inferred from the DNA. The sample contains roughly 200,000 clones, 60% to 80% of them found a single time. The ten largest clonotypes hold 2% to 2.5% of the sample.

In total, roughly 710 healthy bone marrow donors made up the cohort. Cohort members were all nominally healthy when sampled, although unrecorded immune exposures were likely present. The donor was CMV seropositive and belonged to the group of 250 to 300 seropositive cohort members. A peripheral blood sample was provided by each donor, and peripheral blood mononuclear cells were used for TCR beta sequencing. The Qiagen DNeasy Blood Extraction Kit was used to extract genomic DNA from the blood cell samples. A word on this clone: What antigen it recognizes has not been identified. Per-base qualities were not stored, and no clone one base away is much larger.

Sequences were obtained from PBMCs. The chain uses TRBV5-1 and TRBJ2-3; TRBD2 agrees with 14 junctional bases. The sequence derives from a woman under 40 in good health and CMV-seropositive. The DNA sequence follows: TGCGCCAGCAGCTCCCCTTCGAGACTAGCGGGGGGGGATACGCAGTATTTT. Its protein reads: CASSSPSRLAGGDTQYF.